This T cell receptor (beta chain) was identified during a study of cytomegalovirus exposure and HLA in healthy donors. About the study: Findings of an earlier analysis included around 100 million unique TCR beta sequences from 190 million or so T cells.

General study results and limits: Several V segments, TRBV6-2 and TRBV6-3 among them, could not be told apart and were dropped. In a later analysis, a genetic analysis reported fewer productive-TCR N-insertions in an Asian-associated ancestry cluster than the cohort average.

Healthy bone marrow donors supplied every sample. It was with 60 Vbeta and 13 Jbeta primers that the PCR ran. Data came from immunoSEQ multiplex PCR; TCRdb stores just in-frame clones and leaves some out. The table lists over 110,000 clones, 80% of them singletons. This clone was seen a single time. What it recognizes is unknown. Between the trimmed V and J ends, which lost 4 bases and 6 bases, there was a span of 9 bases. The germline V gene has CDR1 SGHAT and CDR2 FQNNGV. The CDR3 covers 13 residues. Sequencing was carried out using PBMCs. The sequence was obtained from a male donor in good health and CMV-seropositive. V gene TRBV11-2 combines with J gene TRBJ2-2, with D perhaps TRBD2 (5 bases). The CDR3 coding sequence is TGTGCCAGCAGCTCCACTAGTGCCGGGGAGCTGTTTTTT. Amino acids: CASSSTSAGELFF.